The rows below give T cell receptor beta chains drawn from one sample of a study of blood T cell repertoires in COVID-19. Using immunoSEQ multiplex PCR, the repertoire was profiled, and TCRdb retains in-frame clones only, with some absent. The table lists approximately 340,000 clones, 80% to 95% of them singletons. The sequencing input was PBMCs or T cells enriched from blood (not recorded which). The receptors were gathered from a woman aged 40 to 55 who had been exposed to COVID-19. The CDR3 runs from the conserved cysteine through the conserved F or W. A D gene is named only where the DNA matches it firmly. Size is stated for part of the rows, as once, few or many counts, or as a class when the clone is expanded.

v_gene	d_gene	j_gene	abundance	CDR3aa	CDR3nt
TRBV2	NA	TRBJ2-7	NA	CASSAQGHEQYF	TGTGCCAGCAGTGCTCAGGGCCACGAGCAGTACTTC
TRBV2	NA	TRBJ1-2	NA	CASSESVDGYTF	TGTGCCAGCAGTGAATCGGTGGATGGCTACACCTTC
TRBV19	NA	TRBJ1-2	NA	CASSPQDSFYGYTF	TGTGCCAGTAGTCCACAGGACAGCTTCTATGGCTACACCTTC
TRBV21-1	NA	TRBJ2-7	NA	CASSNAGTSGAIEQYF	TGTGCCAGCAGCAACGCCGGGACTAGCGGAGCTATCGAGCAGTACTTC
TRBV10-1	TRBD1	TRBJ2-2	once	CASSHRDRDTGELFF	TGCGCCAGCAGTCACCGGGACAGGGACACCGGGGAGCTGTTTTTT
TRBV6-5	NA	TRBJ1-2	NA	CASSMTANYGYTF	TGTGCCAGCAGTATGACAGCTAACTATGGCTACACCTTC
TRBV19	TRBD2	TRBJ2-1	NA	CASRGGSSYNEQFF	TGTGCCAGTAGGGGCGGGAGCTCCTACAATGAGCAGTTCTTC
TRBV7-3	TRBD2	TRBJ2-1	NA	CASSLQTSGSDEQFF	TGTGCCAGCAGCCTCCAGACTAGCGGGAGCGATGAGCAGTTCTTC
TRBV2	TRBD1	TRBJ2-3	NA	CASSIQGLTQYF	TGTGCCAGCAGTATACAGGGGCTGACGCAGTATTTT
TRBV11-3	NA	TRBJ1-2	NA	CASSRRGSSGGYTF	TGTGCCAGCAGCAGGCGGGGCAGCTCGGGTGGCTACACCTTC